These T cell receptor beta chains were read from a single sample in a study of blood T cell repertoires in COVID-19. Sequencing was performed with immunoSEQ multiplex PCR; in TCRdb, only in-frame clones are kept and a portion is missing. The sample has 250,000 to 350,000 clones, around 81% seen once. The material sequenced was peripheral blood. These receptors originate from a person aged 70 to 80 with COVID-19, enrolled during active disease. The CDR3 runs from the conserved cysteine through the conserved F or W. The D gene is left open where the match is weak. The size of a clone is reported for some rows only, either as once, few or many, or as a class for expanded clones.

d_gene | j_gene | abundance | v_gene | CDR3aa | CDR3nt
TRBD2 | TRBJ2-7 | . | TRBV7-8 | CASSYSSGRAYEQYF | TGTGCCAGCAGCTACAGTAGCGGGAGGGCCTACGAGCAGTACTTC
TRBD1 | TRBJ1-5 | . | TRBV6-5 | CASRTDRGQGQPQHF | TGTGCCAGCAGGACCGACAGGGGGCAGGGTCAGCCCCAGCATTTT
TRBD2 | TRBJ2-5 | . | TRBV28 | CASSFGLAGLGETQYF | TGTGCCAGCAGTTTTGGCCTAGCGGGGCTGGGAGAGACCCAGTACTTC
. | TRBJ1-4 | . | TRBV6-5 | CASSLMTGENEKLFF | TGTGCCAGCAGTCTTATGACGGGGGAGAATGAAAAACTGTTTTTT
TRBD1 | TRBJ2-1 | . | TRBV9 | CASSATTGGRYNEQFF | TGTGCCAGCAGCGCCACAACAGGGGGTCGTTACAATGAGCAGTTCTTC
. | TRBJ1-6 | once | TRBV19 | CASDANSPNSPLHF | TGTGCCAGCGACGCAAACAGCCCTAATTCACCCCTCCACTTT
. | TRBJ1-1 | . | TRBV9 | CASSVGGGPNTEAFF | TGTGCCAGCAGCGTAGGAGGAGGACCAAACACTGAAGCTTTCTTT
TRBD1 | TRBJ1-1 | few | TRBV2 | CASSDPGQGWDTEAFF | TGTGCCAGCAGTGACCCGGGACAGGGCTGGGACACTGAAGCTTTCTTT
. | TRBJ1-3 | . | TRBV7-2 | CASSPSPGGNTIYF | TGTGCCAGCAGCCCCTCTCCGGGGGGAAACACCATATATTTT
TRBD1 | TRBJ1-2 | . | TRBV5-1 | CASSLADRDYGGYTF | TGCGCCAGCAGCTTGGCGGACAGGGACTACGGTGGCTACACCTTC
TRBD1 | TRBJ1-1 | . | TRBV5-1 | CASSIPGTGGTTEAFF | TGCGCCAGCAGCATACCCGGGACAGGGGGCACCACTGAAGCTTTCTTT
. | TRBJ2-7 | . | TRBV5-4 | CASSLGDYEQYF | TGTGCCAGCAGCTTGGGAGACTACGAGCAGTACTTC
. | TRBJ1-2 | . | TRBV19 | CASSILTGRNGYTF | TGTGCCAGTAGTATTTTGACAGGCCGAAATGGCTACACCTTC
. | TRBJ1-1 | . | TRBV13 | CASSPRGGNTEAFF | TGTGCCAGCAGCCCACGCGGAGGGAACACTGAAGCTTTCTTT
TRBD2 | TRBJ2-3 | once | TRBV6-1 | CASSETAGGSTDTQYF | TGTGCCAGCAGTGAAACGGCGGGAGGGAGCACAGATACGCAGTATTTT
. | TRBJ1-2 | few | TRBV4-3 | CASSQTGEEDLRGYTF | TGCGCCAGCAGCCAGACGGGAGAGGAGGACCTGAGGGGCTACACCTTC
TRBD2 | TRBJ2-7 | once | TRBV12-5 | CASGLGKHSGYQTYEQYF | TGTGCTAGTGGTTTGGGAAAACATAGCGGGTATCAAACCTACGAGCAGTACTTC
. | TRBJ1-1 | . | TRBV6-2/TRBV6-3 | CASSSETGGNTEAFF | TGTGCCAGCAGTTCCGAGACCGGGGGGAACACTGAAGCTTTCTTT
. | TRBJ1-1 | . | TRBV7-2 | CASSDSLLGALTEAFF | TGTGCCAGCAGCGACTCACTCCTGGGAGCACTCACTGAAGCTTTCTTT
TRBD2 | TRBJ2-1 | . | TRBV30 | CAWTIAGGAGEQFF | TGTGCCTGGACCATAGCGGGAGGGGCGGGTGAGCAGTTCTTC
. | TRBJ2-3 | . | TRBV14 | CASSQDLRDTQYF | TGTGCCAGCAGCCAAGATTTGAGAGATACGCAGTATTTT
. | TRBJ1-1 | . | TRBV14 | CASSPFLGGTEAFF | TGTGCCAGCAGCCCCTTTCTGGGGGGCACTGAAGCTTTCTTT
. | TRBJ2-3 | . | TRBV12-2 | CASRLTLRTLRTDTQYF | TGTGCAAGTCGCTTAACCCTCCGTACTCTACGCACAGATACGCAGTATTTT
. | TRBJ2-3 | once | TRBV7-3 | CASSLTGVGTQYF | TGTGCCAGCAGCTTAACCGGGGTTGGCACGCAGTATTTT
. | TRBJ1-6 | . | TRBV6-1 | CASSADTGFSNSPLHF | TGTGCCAGCAGTGCCGACACAGGGTTTAGTAATTCACCCCTCCACTTT
. | TRBJ1-2 | once | TRBV5-4 | CASSSGSNGYTF | TGTGCCAGCAGCTCAGGGTCGAATGGCTACACCTTC
TRBD2 | TRBJ2-1 | . | TRBV19 | CASSIPRLAGGLNEQFF | TGTGCCAGTAGTATCCCCAGACTAGCGGGGGGTTTGAATGAGCAGTTCTTC
. | TRBJ2-7 | . | TRBV19 | CASKGGGQSYEQYF | TGTGCCAGTAAAGGAGGCGGACAGTCCTACGAGCAGTACTTC
TRBD1 | TRBJ1-2 | . | TRBV28 | CASSVPTGVEYGYTF | TGTGCCAGCAGTGTCCCGACAGGGGTGGAATATGGCTACACCTTC
. | TRBJ2-1 | . | TRBV9 | CASSGSGLLVEQFF | TGTGCCAGCAGCGGGAGCGGCCTCTTGGTTGAGCAGTTCTTC
. | TRBJ2-7 | . | TRBV6-5 | CASSYHQQSYEQYF | TGTGCCAGCAGTTACCACCAACAGTCCTACGAGCAGTACTTC
. | TRBJ2-3 | . | TRBV3-1/TRBV3-2 | CASSQVGRASTDTQYF | TGTGCCAGCAGCCAAGTAGGCAGGGCTTCCACAGATACGCAGTATTTT
. | TRBJ1-2 | . | TRBV6-2/TRBV6-3 | CASSLATNGYTF | TGTGCCAGCAGTTTGGCAACCAATGGCTACACCTTC
. | TRBJ1-6 | . | TRBV28 | CASSLDSQNSPLHF | TGTGCCAGCAGTCTAGACAGTCAGAATTCACCCCTCCACTTT
TRBD1 | TRBJ1-4 | . | TRBV18 | CASSPPAQGGEKLFF | TGTGCCAGCTCACCACCGGCACAGGGGGGTGAAAAACTGTTTTTT
TRBD1 | TRBJ2-5 | . | TRBV12-3/TRBV12-4 | CASSLTGPETQYF | TGTGCCAGCAGTCTGACAGGGCCGGAGACCCAGTACTTC
TRBD1 | TRBJ1-6 | . | TRBV11-2 | CASSPRAGQGSSYNSPLHF | TGTGCCAGCAGCCCCCGGGCGGGACAGGGGAGCTCCTATAATTCACCCCTCCACTTT
. | TRBJ2-4 | . | TRBV28 | CASSSTGLKNIQYF | TGTGCCAGCAGCTCAACGGGACTTAAAAACATTCAGTACTTC
. | TRBJ1-1 | . | TRBV7-9 | CASSPFTEAFF | TGTGCCAGCAGCCCGTTCACTGAAGCTTTCTTT
. | TRBJ2-2 | once | TRBV5-1 | CASKPGTTNTGELFF | TGCGCCAGCAAACCCGGGACAACGAACACCGGGGAGCTGTTTTTT
TRBD1 | TRBJ1-4 | . | TRBV7-2 | CASSSSGTVEKLFF | TGTGCCAGCAGCTCGTCCGGGACAGTGGAAAAACTGTTTTTT
. | TRBJ1-4 | . | TRBV10-2 | CASKRRPGTNEKLFF | TGCGCCAGCAAGAGGAGGCCAGGAACTAATGAAAAACTGTTTTTT
TRBD1 | TRBJ2-5 | few | TRBV6-4 | CASSCPGTVQETQYF | TGTGCCAGCAGTTGCCCCGGGACAGTCCAAGAGACCCAGTACTTC
TRBD2 | TRBJ2-1 | . | TRBV3-1/TRBV3-2 | CASRGLAGGEQFF | TGTGCCAGCAGAGGGCTAGCGGGAGGCGAGCAGTTCTTC
TRBD2 | TRBJ2-5 | . | TRBV19 | CASSIHPGLAGAETQYF | TGTGCCAGTAGTATCCACCCCGGACTAGCGGGGGCGGAGACCCAGTACTTC
TRBD2 | TRBJ2-7 | . | TRBV6-1 | CASSEPGGGYSYEQYF | TGTGCCAGCAGTGAACCCGGGGGGGGATACTCCTACGAGCAGTACTTC
. | TRBJ1-5 | . | TRBV5-6 | CASSLGTANLIPQHF | TGTGCCAGCAGCTTGGGGACAGCCAACCTTATACCCCAGCATTTT
. | TRBJ2-1 | . | TRBV24-1 | CATSDSPPSDYNEQFF | TGTGCCACCAGTGATTCTCCCCCTAGCGACTACAATGAGCAGTTCTTC
TRBD1 | TRBJ1-4 | . | TRBV18 | CASSPNRGPNEKLFF | TGTGCCAGCTCACCTAACAGGGGGCCTAATGAAAAACTGTTTTTT
TRBD1 | TRBJ1-5 | . | TRBV28 | CASSSGQGKYSNQPQHF | TGTGCCAGCAGTTCTGGACAGGGAAAATATAGCAATCAGCCCCAGCATTTT
TRBD1 | TRBJ2-7 | . | TRBV15 | CATSTRGSEQYF | TGTGCCACCAGCACCAGGGGGAGCGAGCAGTACTTC
. | TRBJ1-5 | . | TRBV4-3 | CASSQDEAGNQPQHF | TGCGCCAGCAGCCAAGATGAGGCAGGCAATCAGCCCCAGCATTTT
. | TRBJ1-2 | . | TRBV18 | CASSPGRGLRGYTF | TGTGCCAGCTCACCAGGACGCGGGTTGCGGGGCTACACCTTC
. | TRBJ1-4 | few | TRBV2 | CASRTRVTNEKLFF | TGTGCCAGCAGGACCAGGGTGACGAATGAAAAACTGTTTTTT